Listed below are T cell receptor beta chains from one sample, sequenced in a study of cytomegalovirus exposure and HLA in healthy donors. Sequenced by immunoSEQ multiplex PCR; TCRdb stores in-frame clones only, minus some. Of roughly 70,000 clones listed, around 95% are singletons. Sequencing used PBMCs. The receptor source for this set is a man between 18 and 35 years old in good health and CMV-seronegative. CDR3s include the opening cysteine and the closing phenylalanine or tryptophan. Expanded clones get a size class; other rows say once, few or many, or leave the size out.

.	TRBV10-3	TRBJ2-2	CAISSQGNTGELFF
.	TRBV6-5	TRBJ1-2	CASSYYSPRTESGYTF
.	TRBV27	TRBJ2-3	CASSRIGGGNTDTQYF
.	TRBV7-3	TRBJ1-2	CASSLGQMHGYTF
.	TRBV5-1	TRBJ2-1	CASSLDWTSGGPSRRARGNEQFF
.	TRBV5-1	TRBJ1-1	CASSRGHMNTEAFF
.	TRBV10-3	TRBJ1-1	CAISEDSNTMEAFF
.	TRBV11-2	TRBJ1-1	CASSLSWGMTEAFF
few	TRBV28	TRBJ1-5	CASTKLRGGDRNQPQHF
.	TRBV20-1	TRBJ1-4	CSATISEKLFF